What follows is one TCR beta chain and its context. The source of the sample is a study of blood T cell repertoires in COVID-19. Study-level information: Samples taken during acute and convalescent COVID-19 were collected in the United States, Italy and Spain. Nucleic acid was either cDNA or gDNA, and it came from T cells, B-cell-depleted T cells, or PBMCs.

Authors' methods: Cell counts per sample came from amplifying reference gene primers. TCRdb's copy holds only in-frame clones and misses some; the assay was immunoSEQ multiplex PCR. V, J and clone size were drawn from that table, and D and trimming were deduced from the DNA. The sample has roughly 80,000 clones, 88% seen once. The CDR3 sequence is 17 residues long. V trimming: 2 bases; J trimming: 8 bases; junction bases outside the gene matches: 12. Looked up from germline, CDR1 is SGHVS and CDR2 is FQNEAQ. V gene TRBV7-8 combines with J gene TRBJ2-2; 9 bases fit TRBD1. Sequenced sample: peripheral blood. The source is a human donor in a cohort sampled during active COVID-19. The CDR3: CASSLKGRTGVGGELFF. The CDR3, as DNA: TGTGCCAGCAGCTTAAAAGGGAGGACAGGGGTAGGAGGGGAGCTGTTTTTT.